One sample yielded the 25 T cell receptor beta chains listed below, sequenced in a study of blood T cell repertoires in COVID-19. Clones were sequenced by immunoSEQ multiplex PCR, and TCRdb holds only the in-frame ones, with some missing. The table has fewer than 250,000 clones, 83% seen once; the top ten hold 2% to 3%. Sequenced material: peripheral blood. These TCRs come from a woman aged 40 to 50 with active or convalescent COVID-19.

The rearrangement joins TRBV11-2 to TRBJ1-3, with D possibly TRBD1 on 5 matching bases. CDR3 length: 15 residues. V lost 1 base and J lost 2, with 9 bases in between. Germline loops: CDR1 SGHAT, CDR2 FQNNGV. This CDR3 reads CASSLGRVAGNTIYF. The CDR3 DNA sequence: TGTGCCAGCAGCTTAGGCAGGGTAGCTGGAAACACCATATATTTT.

This chain joins TRBV21-1 and TRBJ2-7; the D call TRBD1 from the table was never checked on the DNA. TRBV21-1 is reported as a pseudogene. The CDR3 is 17 amino acids. The CDR3 loop is CASSKALRGQGIDEQYF. For the CDR3, the DNA is TGTGCCAGCAGCAAAGCGCTGAGGGGACAGGGAATAGACGAGCAGTACTTC.

This sequence joins TRBV28 and TRBJ1-3, with 9 bases lining up with TRBD1. CDR1 is MDHEN and CDR2 is SYDVKM in the germline V gene. V dropped 2 bases and J dropped 3; count of bases not matched to a gene: 5. The CDR3 runs 16 residues. CDR3 in amino acids: CASSLGDRVFGNTIYF. The CDR3 DNA is TGTGCCAGCAGTTTAGGGGACAGGGTTTTTGGAAACACCATATATTTT.

In nucleotides, the CDR3 is TGTGCCAGCAGCTCGACGGGACAGGGAATTGTGTACGAGCAGTACTTC. Protein: CASSSTGQGIVYEQYF. J is TRBJ2-7 and V is TRBV11-3, with 9 bases that match TRBD1. The V gene's germline CDR1 is SGHNT and CDR2 YENEEA. The CDR3 spans 16 residues. The V and J ends lost 4 bases and 4 bases, in that order; junction bases with no gene match: 11.

This rearrangement joins TRBV11-3 to TRBJ1-4; 9 nucleotides agree with TRBD1. Germline V lookup: CDR1 SGHNT, CDR2 YENEEA. The CDR3 sequence is 14 residues long. V lost 4 bases to trimming and J lost 7 bases; unmatched junction nucleotides: 4. DNA for the CDR3: TGTGCCAGCAGCTCTTGGACAGGGGTTGAAAAACTGTTTTTT. It is translated as CASSSWTGVEKLFF.

The J gene is TRBJ1-1, the V gene TRBV7-3, with 7 bases identical to TRBD1. The length of the CDR3 is 15 residues. CDR1 is SGHTA and CDR2 is FQGTGA in the germline V gene. J gave up 2 bases and V 4 bases, and 7 bases lay outside the gene matches. CDR3 loop: CASSYSGTANTEAFF. CDR3 DNA sequence: TGTGCCAGCAGCTATTCCGGGACAGCCAACACTGAAGCTTTCTTT.

The rearrangement links TRBV24-1 to TRBJ1-2, with TRBD1 identical over 7 bases. CDR3 length: 13 residues. Per the germline V gene, CDR1 is KGHDR and CDR2 is SFDVKD. V trimming: 3 bases; J trimming: 8 bases; junction bases outside the gene matches: 5. In DNA, the CDR3 is TGTGCCACCAGTGATGACAGGGTTGGCGGCTACACCTTC. Translated, it gives CATSDDRVGGYTF.

This clone was observed a single time. J is TRBJ1-5 and V is TRBV9; D unresolved. The V gene's germline CDR1 is SGDLS and CDR2 YYNGEE. V lost 2 bases and J 8 bases, leaving 11 bases between the germline ends. The CDR3 has 13 amino acids. The CDR3 sequence: CASSVGPREPQHF. The CDR3 DNA reads TGTGCCAGCAGCGTCGGCCCTCGGGAGCCCCAGCATTTT.

V gene TRBV7-3 combines with J gene TRBJ2-7; TRBD2 agrees at 10 bases. With V trimmed by 5 bases and J by 0 bases, 1 base remained unmatched. Germline CDR1 and CDR2: SGHTA and FQGTGA. This CDR3 is built from 14 residues. In DNA, the CDR3 is TGTGCCAGCAGCCCTAGCGGGGGCTCCTACGAGCAGTACTTC. Its translation: CASSPSGGSYEQYF.

The V call is TRBV29-1, the J call TRBJ1-1; D might be TRBD1 (6 bases). The germline V and J ends were trimmed by 2 bases and 2 bases, with 12 bases remaining between them. This CDR3 spans 14 amino acids. The germline gives CDR1 SQVTM, CDR2 ANQGSEA. CDR3 sequence (DNA): TGCAGCGTTGAATACGACAGGCTTAACACTGAAGCTTTCTTT. Protein: CSVEYDRLNTEAFF.

The rearrangement uses TRBV30 and TRBJ1-6; no definite D call. CDR1 and CDR2 (germline): GTSNPN, SVGIG (reference sequence). V was pared by 4 bases and J by 0 bases, with 19 bases between. The CDR3 length is 18 residues. As DNA, the CDR3 is TGTGCCTGGACCCCTCGGGGAGCGCTCAGCTCCTATAATTCACCCCTCCACTTT. Its translation: CAWTPRGALSSYNSPLHF.

The J gene is TRBJ1-2, the V gene TRBV30; possibly TRBD1 for D (5 bases). The V end was cut by 5 bases, the J end by 5 bases, with 24 bases between. Germline CDR1 is GTSNPN and CDR2 is SVGIG (reference sequence). The CDR3 has 16 residues. The CDR3: CAWARSPTGAAYGYTF. CDR3 coding DNA: TGTGCCTGGGCCCGATCCCCAACAGGCGCGGCTTATGGCTACACCTTC.

The chain employs TRBV28 and TRBJ1-6; 7 positions match TRBD1. Germline lookup yields CDR1 MDHEN and CDR2 SYDVKM. With V trimmed by 1 base and J by 7 bases, 7 bases remained unmatched. This CDR3 region has 16 residues. The CDR3 spells CASSLYNDRANSPLHF. Written as DNA, the CDR3 is TGTGCCAGCAGTTTATACAATGACAGGGCGAATTCACCCCTCCACTTT.

The rearrangement links TRBV10-3 to TRBJ2-7, with D maybe TRBD2 (6 bases). The CDR3 runs to 12 residues. Germline-derived CDR1 and CDR2 are ENHRY and SYGVKD. The V end lost 0 bases, the J end lost 7 bases, and 7 bases lay between the germline ends. CDR3 DNA sequence: TGTGCCATCAGTGAGTCGGGAGGTGAGCAGTACTTC. Its protein is CAISESGGEQYF.

The V and J genes are TRBV9 and TRBJ1-1; 7 positions match TRBD1. The V and J ends lost 4 bases and 3 bases, in that order; junction bases with no gene match: 12. The CDR3 contains 16 residues. CDR1 SGDLS and CDR2 YYNGEE come from the germline V gene. The CDR3, as DNA: TGTGCCAGCAGCCACTTCCTAGGGGGCAGGGACACTGAAGCTTTCTTT. Translating it yields CASSHFLGGRDTEAFF.

This rearrangement joins TRBV2 to TRBJ1-2; 8 bases are shared with TRBD1. Germline CDR1 and CDR2: SNHLY and FYNNEI. The J segment lost 7 bases and the V segment lost 2 bases, leaving 6 bases of the junction unmatched. The CDR3 sequence is 14 residues long. The DNA for the CDR3 is TGTGCCAGCAGTGAATTGGTGACAGGGGCTGGCTACACCTTC. Its translation: CASSELVTGAGYTF.

V gene TRBV27 combines with J gene TRBJ1-1; D is uncertain. The CDR3 has 12 amino acids. CDR1 and CDR2 (germline): MNHEY, SMNVEV (reference sequence). The ends were cut back, 7 bases at V and 10 bases at J, with 16 bases in the middle. The CDR3 DNA reads as TGTGCCAGCAATACTAGGGAGGGTCCAGCTTTCTTT. Residues: CASNTREGPAFF.

This chain uses TRBV4-2 with TRBJ2-5; the match to TRBD2 covers 11 bases. V lost 4 bases, J lost 3 bases, and 1 base stayed unmatched. The germline gives CDR1 LGHNA, CDR2 YNFKEQ. This CDR3 has 14 residues. This chain's CDR3 is CASSLSGGEETQYF. The DNA for the CDR3 is TGTGCCAGCAGCCTTAGCGGGGGGGAAGAGACCCAGTACTTC.

The CDR3 protein is CASSLYGLGTYGYTF. CDR3 nucleotides: TGTGCCAGCAGCTTGTACGGTTTGGGCACCTATGGCTACACCTTC. V is TRBV5-5 and J is TRBJ1-2; D is unresolved. Trimming took off 1 base at V and 4 bases at J, with 14 bases between the two ends. Germline values: CDR1 SGHKS, CDR2 YYEKEE (reference sequence). The CDR3 extends over 15 amino acids.

This sequence joins TRBV11-3 and TRBJ1-6; D is ambiguous. Germline CDR1 is SGHNT and CDR2 is YENEEA. The ends were cut back, 8 bases at V and 7 bases at J, with 18 bases in the middle. The CDR3 extends over 15 amino acids. CDR3 residues: CASVLSGRENSPLHF. The CDR3 DNA reads as TGTGCCAGCGTATTATCTGGACGGGAAAATTCACCCCTCCACTTT.

The gene calls are TRBV29-1 and TRBJ2-7; 9 bases match TRBD1. V trimming: 4 bases; J trimming: 4 bases; junction bases outside the gene matches: 5. Germline values: CDR1 SQVTM, CDR2 ANQGSEA. This CDR3 is 13 amino acids long. The CDR3 loop reads CSVVYGTGYEQYF. CDR3 in DNA: TGCAGCGTTGTTTACGGGACAGGGTACGAGCAGTACTTC.

The CDR3 here is CASSIGTGLKEQYF. The CDR3 nucleotides are TGTGCCAGTAGTATTGGGACAGGGCTTAAGGAGCAGTACTTC. The chain recombines TRBV19 with TRBJ2-7, with TRBD1 matching 9 bases. Germline assignment: CDR1 LNHDA and CDR2 SQIVND (reference sequence). The CDR3 totals 14 residues. V shed 3 bases, J shed 7 bases, and the junction held 7 bases outside the gene matches.

The chain uses TRBV4-2 and TRBJ1-5; 10 nucleotides line up with TRBD1. V shed 1 base, J shed 4 bases, and the junction held 4 bases outside the gene matches. This CDR3 is built from 16 residues. Per germline, CDR1 LGHNA and CDR2 YNFKEQ. The CDR3 DNA sequence: TGTGCCAGCAGCCAAGGGATGGACAGGGGGAATCAGCCCCAGCATTTT. This encodes CASSQGMDRGNQPQHF.

The rearrangement links TRBV19 to TRBJ1-5; weak D call: TRBD1 (6 bases). This CDR3 has 15 residues. Germline CDR1 LNHDA, CDR2 SQIVND (reference sequence). The ends were cut back, 6 bases at V and 0 bases at J, with 12 bases in the middle. Written as DNA, the CDR3 is TGTGCCAGTAGAACACAGGGCTATAGCAATCAGCCCCAGCATTTT. Translated: CASRTQGYSNQPQHF.

This rearrangement joins TRBV6-2 or TRBV6-3 to TRBJ2-2, with D tentatively TRBD1 (6 bases). Germline CDR1 MNHEY, CDR2 SVGEGT. The CDR3 consists of 17 residues. The germline V and J ends were trimmed by 4 bases and 4 bases, with 19 bases remaining between them. As DNA, the CDR3 is TGTGCCAGCAGTTCATTCCGGGACAAAGGAATCACCGGGGAGCTGTTTTTT. Protein: CASSSFRDKGITGELFF.